The subject of this entry is one T cell receptor beta chain. Its antigen is not known. Trimming took off 1 base at V and 5 bases at J, with 9 bases between the two ends. This CDR3 spans 14 amino acids. Per germline, CDR1 LGHNA and CDR2 YNFKEQ. For each subset, genomic DNA was distributed in equal portions over several immunoSEQ plates. Method: immunoSEQ multiplex PCR; TCRdb's copy keeps in-frame clones and lacks some. The table shows 550,000 to 700,000 clones, with around 73% occurring only once. This sample stems from a study of shared clonotypes between healthy human individuals. Overall study results and limits: Sharing across four donors was highest in naive CD4 (around 5%) and lowest in memory CD8 (around 0.4%).

The chain is built from TRBV4-2 and TRBJ2-4; no clear D. The clonotype comes from a woman aged 30 to 39 in good health. Sequenced material: memory CD4+ T cells sorted from blood. Subset described: CD45RA-negative fraction. The chain's CDR3 is CASSQALRENIQYF. The CDR3 bases are TGTGCCAGCAGCCAAGCATTACGGGAAAACATTCAGTACTTC.